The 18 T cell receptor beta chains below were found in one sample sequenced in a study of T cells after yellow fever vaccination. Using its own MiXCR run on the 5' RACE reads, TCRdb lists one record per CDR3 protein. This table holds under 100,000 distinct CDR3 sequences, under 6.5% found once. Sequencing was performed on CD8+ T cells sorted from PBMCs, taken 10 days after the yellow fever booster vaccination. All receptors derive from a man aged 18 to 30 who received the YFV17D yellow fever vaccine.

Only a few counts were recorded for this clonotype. The CDR3 reads CVTGQGITNEQFF. The CDR3 DNA reads TGTGTCACGGGGCAGGGAATAACAAATGAGCAGTTCTTC. This chain links TRBV12-3 or TRBV12-4 with TRBJ2-1; D is tentatively TRBD1 or TRBD2 (5 bases each). The CDR3 is made up of 13 amino acids.

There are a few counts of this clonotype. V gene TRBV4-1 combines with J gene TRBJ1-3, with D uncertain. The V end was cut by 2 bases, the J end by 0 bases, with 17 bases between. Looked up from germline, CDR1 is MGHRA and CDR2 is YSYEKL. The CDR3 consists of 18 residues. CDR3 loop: CASSQKEQSETSGNTIYF. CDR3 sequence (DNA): TGCGCCAGCAGCCAAAAAGAACAGTCCGAGACCTCTGGAAACACCATATATTTT.

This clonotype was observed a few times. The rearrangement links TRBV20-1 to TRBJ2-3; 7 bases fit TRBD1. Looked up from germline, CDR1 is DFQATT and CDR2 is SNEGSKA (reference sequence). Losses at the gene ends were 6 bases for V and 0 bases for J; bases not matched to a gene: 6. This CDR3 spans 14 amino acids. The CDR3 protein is CSAGTVSSTDTQYF. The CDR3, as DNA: TGCAGTGCAGGGACAGTGAGTAGCACAGATACGCAGTATTTT.

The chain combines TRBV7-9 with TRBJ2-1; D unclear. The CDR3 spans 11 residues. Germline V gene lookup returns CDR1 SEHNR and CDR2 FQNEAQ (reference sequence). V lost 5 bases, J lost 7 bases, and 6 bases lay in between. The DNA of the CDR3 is TGTGCCAGCAGCATACTGAATGAGCAGTTCTTC. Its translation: CASSILNEQFF.

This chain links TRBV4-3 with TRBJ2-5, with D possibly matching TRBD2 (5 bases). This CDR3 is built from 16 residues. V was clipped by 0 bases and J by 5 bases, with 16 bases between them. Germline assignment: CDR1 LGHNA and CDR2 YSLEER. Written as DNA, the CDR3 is TGCGCCAGCAGCCAAGACCCCCCCTCGGGATCGGAGACCCAGTACTTC. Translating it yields CASSQDPPSGSETQYF.

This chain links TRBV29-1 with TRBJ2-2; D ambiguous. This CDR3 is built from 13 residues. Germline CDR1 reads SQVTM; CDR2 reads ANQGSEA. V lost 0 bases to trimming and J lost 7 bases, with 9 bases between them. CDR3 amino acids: CSVEDIVNGELFF. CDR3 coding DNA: TGCAGCGTTGAAGATATCGTGAACGGGGAGCTGTTTTTT.

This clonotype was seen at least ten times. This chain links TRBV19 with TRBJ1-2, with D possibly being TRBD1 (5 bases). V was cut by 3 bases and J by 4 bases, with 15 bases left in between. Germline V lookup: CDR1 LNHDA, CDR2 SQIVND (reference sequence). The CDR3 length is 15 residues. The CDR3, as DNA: TGTGCCAGTAGTATCTTCGGGTCAGGGATCTATGGCTACACCTTC. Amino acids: CASSIFGSGIYGYTF.

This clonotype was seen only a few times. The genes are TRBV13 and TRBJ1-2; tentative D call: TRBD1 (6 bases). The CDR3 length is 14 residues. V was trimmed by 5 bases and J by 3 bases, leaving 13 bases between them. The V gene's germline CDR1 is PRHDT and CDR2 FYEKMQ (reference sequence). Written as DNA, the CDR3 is TGTGCCAGCAGCGGGCTGGGGGCGGACTATGGCTACACCTTC. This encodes CASSGLGADYGYTF.

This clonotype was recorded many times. DNA for the CDR3: TGTGCCAGCAGCCGAGACTGGGGGCAAGAGACCCAGTACTTC. This translates into CASSRDWGQETQYF. The chain has TRBV6-6 and TRBJ2-5, with D tentatively TRBD1 or TRBD2 (5 bases each). V lost 6 bases to trimming and J lost 2 bases, with 13 bases between them. This CDR3 is built from 14 residues. Germline V gives CDR1 MNHNY, CDR2 SVGAGI (reference sequence).

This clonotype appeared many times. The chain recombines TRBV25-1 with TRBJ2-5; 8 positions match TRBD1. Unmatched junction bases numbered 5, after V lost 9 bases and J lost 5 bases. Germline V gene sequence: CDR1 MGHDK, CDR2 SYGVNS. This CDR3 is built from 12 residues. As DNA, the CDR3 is TGTGCCAGTAGGACAGGGATGGAGACCCAGTACTTC. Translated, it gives CASRTGMETQYF.

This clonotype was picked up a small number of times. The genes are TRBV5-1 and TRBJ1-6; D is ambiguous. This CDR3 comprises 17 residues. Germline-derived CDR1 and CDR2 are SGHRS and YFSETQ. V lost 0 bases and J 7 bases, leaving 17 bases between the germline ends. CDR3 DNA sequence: TGCGCCAGCAGCTTGGCTCCAGGCCGGGTTGGGAATTCACCCCTCCACTTT. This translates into CASSLAPGRVGNSPLHF.

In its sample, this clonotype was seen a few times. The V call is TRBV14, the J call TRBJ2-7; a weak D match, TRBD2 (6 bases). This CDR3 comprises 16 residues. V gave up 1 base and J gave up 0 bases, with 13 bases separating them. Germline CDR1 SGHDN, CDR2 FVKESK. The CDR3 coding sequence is TGTGCCAGCAGCCAAGTCCCGGGACTTAGCTCCTACGAGCAGTACTTC. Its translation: CASSQVPGLSSYEQYF.

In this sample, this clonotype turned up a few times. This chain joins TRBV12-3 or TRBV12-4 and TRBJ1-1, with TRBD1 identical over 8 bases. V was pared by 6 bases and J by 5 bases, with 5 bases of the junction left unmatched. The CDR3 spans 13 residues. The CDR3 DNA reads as TGTGCCAGCAGAATTACAGGGGGGACTGAAGCTTTCTTT. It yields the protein CASRITGGTEAFF.

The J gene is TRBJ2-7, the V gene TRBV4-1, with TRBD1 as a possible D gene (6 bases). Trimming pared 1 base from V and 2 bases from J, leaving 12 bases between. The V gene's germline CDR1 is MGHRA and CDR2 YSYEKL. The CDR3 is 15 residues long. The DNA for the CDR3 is TGCGCCAGCAGCCAAGGGACAGCTTCTACCTACGAGCAGTACTTC. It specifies CASSQGTASTYEQYF.

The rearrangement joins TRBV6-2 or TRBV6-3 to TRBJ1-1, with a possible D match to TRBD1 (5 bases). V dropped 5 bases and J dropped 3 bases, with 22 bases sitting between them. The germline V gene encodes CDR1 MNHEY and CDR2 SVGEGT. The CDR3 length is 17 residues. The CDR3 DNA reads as TGTGCCAGCAGTCACGCGCGTTCGGGACCTGTGGACACTGAAGCTTTCTTT. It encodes CASSHARSGPVDTEAFF.

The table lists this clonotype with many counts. CDR3 region: CASSASVTGAEDTQYF. The CDR3 DNA reads TGTGCCAGCAGCGCATCTGTTACAGGGGCTGAGGATACGCAGTATTTT. The chain couples TRBV3-1 to TRBJ2-3; TRBD1 matches at 7 bases. After removal of 5 bases from V and 6 bases from J, the junction contained 14 bases not matched to a gene. The CDR3 consists of 16 residues. The germline V gene encodes CDR1 LGHDT and CDR2 YNNKEL (reference sequence).

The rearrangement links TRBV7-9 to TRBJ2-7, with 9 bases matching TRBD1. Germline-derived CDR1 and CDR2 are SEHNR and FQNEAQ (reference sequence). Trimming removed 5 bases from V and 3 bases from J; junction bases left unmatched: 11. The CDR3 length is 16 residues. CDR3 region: CASSPSRDREVYEQYF. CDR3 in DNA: TGTGCCAGCAGCCCTTCCCGGGACAGGGAGGTCTACGAGCAGTACTTC.

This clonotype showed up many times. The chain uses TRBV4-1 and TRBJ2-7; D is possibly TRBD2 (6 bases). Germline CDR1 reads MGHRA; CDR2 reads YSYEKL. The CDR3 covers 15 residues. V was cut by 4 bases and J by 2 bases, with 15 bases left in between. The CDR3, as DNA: TGCGCCAGCAGCCCAGACCGGACGGGAGCCTACGAGCAGTACTTC. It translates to CASSPDRTGAYEQYF.